A single sample gave rise to the 6 T cell receptor beta chains below, sequenced in a study of cytomegalovirus exposure and HLA in healthy donors. Primers included in the PCR were 60 Vbeta and 13 Jbeta primers. The repertoire was sequenced with immunoSEQ multiplex PCR; TCRdb's copy has only in-frame clones and lacks some. The data contain 200,000 or so clones, 60% to 85% of them singletons. What was sequenced was PBMCs. The receptors derive from a man in his forties in good health and CMV-seronegative.

The chain has TRBV19 and TRBJ1-2; D may be TRBD1 (5 bases). The CDR3 has 14 amino acids. CDR1 and CDR2 (germline): LNHDA, SQIVND (reference sequence). Trimming left V 6 bases short and J 6 bases short, with 17 bases between. The CDR3 is CASSPGLTADGYTF. CDR3 nucleotides: TGTGCCAGTAGCCCGGGACTTACCGCAGATGGCTACACCTTC.

The chain uses TRBV30 and TRBJ1-4, with D tentatively TRBD1 (5 bases). Trimming took off 4 bases at V and 8 bases at J, with 14 bases between the two ends. Germline V lookup: CDR1 GTSNPN, CDR2 SVGIG (reference sequence). CDR3 length: 13 amino acids. DNA for the CDR3: TGTGCCTGGACTCAAACGGGGGGGGAAAAACTGTTTTTT. This sequence encodes CAWTQTGGEKLFF. Together with reference TRBV30 and TRBJ1-4, the CDR3 gives the full variable domain: SQTIHQWPATLVQPVGSPLSLECTVEGTSNPNLYWYRQAAGRGLQLLFYSVGIGQISSEVPQNLSASRPQDRQFILSSKKLLLSDSGFYLCAWTQTGGEKLFFGSGTQLSVL.

The V call is TRBV19, the J call TRBJ2-7, with TRBD1 matching 8 bases. Germline loops: CDR1 LNHDA, CDR2 SQIVND (reference sequence). V lost 6 bases, J lost 6 bases, and 10 bases stayed unmatched. The CDR3 totals 14 residues. CDR3 sequence: CASRAGTGGFEQYF. As DNA, the CDR3 is TGTGCCAGTAGGGCCGGGACAGGTGGATTCGAGCAGTACTTC.

V usage is TRBV7-3 and J usage is TRBJ2-1; 9 bases match TRBD2. This CDR3 contains 15 residues. The J segment lost 10 bases and the V segment lost 2 bases, leaving 9 bases of the junction unmatched. Germline loops: CDR1 SGHTA, CDR2 FQGTGA. CDR3 DNA: TGTGCCAGCAGCTTACAGCGGGGGGCGGGAGGGGAGCAGTTCTTC. It translates to CASSLQRGAGGEQFF.

This clone is a singleton in its sample. The chain recombines TRBV11-2 with TRBJ1-1; 7 bases agree with TRBD1. The CDR3 has 15 residues. The V gene's germline CDR1 is SGHAT and CDR2 FQNNGV. Germline trimming cut 5 bases from V and 4 bases from J; bases unmatched to any gene: 10. In DNA, the CDR3 is TGTGCCAGCAGCCCTCGGGACAGAGGTAGCACTGAAGCTTTCTTT. Encoded protein: CASSPRDRGSTEAFF.

This clone came up once. The chain carries TRBV7-2 and TRBJ2-1; 7 bases map to TRBD1. V was clipped by 2 bases and J by 6 bases; unmatched bases: 7. Germline loops: CDR1 SGHTA, CDR2 FQGNSA. This CDR3 is built from 15 residues. CDR3 bases: TGTGCCAGCAGCTTACAATCGGGACAGAGCAATGAGCAGTTCTTC. This sequence encodes CASSLQSGQSNEQFF.